Described below is a single T cell receptor beta chain sequence and its context. Its antigen is unknown. This record comes from a study of cytomegalovirus exposure and HLA in healthy donors (dated by TCRdb to about 2017). For the wider study: According to an earlier analysis of a few hundred of the donors, about 179 million T cells yielded roughly 110 million unique TCR beta sequences and 250 to 350 Gb of sequence data. An early release that covered several hundred HLA-typed donors contained about 300 gigabases of sequencing data and tens of millions of unique TCR sequences. Of the approximately 400 genotyped donors, less than 90% were placed in the genetic ancestry cluster associated with self-reported Caucasian donors. The study aimed to test whether cataloging public T cell receptors could reveal signatures of past pathogen exposure. The study used immunosequencing to profile the T cell repertoires of about 670 subjects and linked those repertoires to cytomegalovirus serostatus. Besides the first cohort of 666 subjects, a separate validation cohort made up of over a hundred different subjects was used. To predict cytomegalovirus infection status, the study brought together high-throughput TCR immunosequencing, statistical association of individual TCRs with disease status, and machine learning. To study patterns of TCR occurrence, a later analysis re-analyzed previously published TCR beta repertoires from 550 to 800 donors and added high-resolution HLA genotyping. Rather than drawing on any new phenotypic data, the later analysis identified candidate immune exposures from TCR beta sequences and the way those sequences occurred across donors. An earlier analysis of approximately 630 of the donors applied high-throughput TCR beta sequencing to assess whether each TCR beta V gene segment acted as functional or pseudogenic. Donor age, sex, ethnicity and CMV serostatus were compiled together with the repertoire data. A later genetic analysis used genome-wide SNP genotypes for about 65% of the 666 donors, treating that subset as a discovery cohort. Every repertoire in the discovery cohort had been generated on one and the same sequencing platform. Class I and class II HLA loci were covered by the typing at four-digit resolution. The number of donors typed differed by locus, with roughly 620-630 for A, B, C, DRB1 and DQB1, 522 for DQA1, 600 to 610 for DPA1, and around 450 for DPB1. Roughly 5 DR-DQ haplotypes were handled as single units for association and clustering because linkage in the cohort was strong. Across approximately 420 genotyped donors of the cohort, an average of roughly 250,000 unique TCR beta nucleotide sequences per donor were sequenced, and 15% to 20% of those sequences were non-productive.

The CDR3 sequence holds 18 residues, the cysteine and phenylalanine included. Just the 54-base CDR3 DNA is kept, in frame starting at base 1. Trimming accounts for 4 bases at V and 5 bases at J, while the number of junction bases matched to no gene is 18. CDR1 and CDR2, per the germline V gene, are SGDLS and YYNGEE. Overall study results and their limits: A later analysis reported that several top co-occurrence clusters appeared linked to parvovirus B19, influenza, CMV and Epstein-Barr virus. In a later analysis, TCR association rates were found to vary across HLA loci, with the most associated TCRs seen for DRB1 alleles and the fewest for HLA-C alleles. An earlier analysis of approximately 500 of the donors showed that most TCR beta V segments appeared in productive rearrangements either about 90% or about 30% of the time, which broadly matched IMGT annotations. In a later analysis, HLA-associated TCR beta chains showed more clonal expansion and lower generation probabilities than non-associated chains that were equally common. The presence/absence analyses assumed that sequencing depth was roughly uniform across donors, and that assumption may not be true. According to a later analysis, most CMV-associated TCR beta chains appeared to be HLA-restricted, and the HLA associations seemed to be driven largely by CMV exposure. The authors suggested that the approach could potentially be extended to other disease states and immunological phenotypes. Some IMGT-functional V segments, including TRBV6-2 and TRBV6-3, could not be distinguished by the 87-base-pair reads and were therefore excluded. While some public TCRs were present in many individuals, most TCR sequences turned up only very rarely across donors. Strong co-occurrence of HLA alleles, especially DR and DQ, made assigning TCR associations to individual alleles difficult. In a later genetic analysis, fewer N-insertions in productive TCRs were reported among donors in an Asian-associated ancestry cluster than the roughly 670-donor mean. A further reported finding was that TCR beta sequences accurately predicted the HLA-A and HLA-B alleles for most subjects in the first cohort. CMV serostatus was the only immune exposure information available for the cohort. Because HLA typing was unavailable for some donors at each locus, only the typed subset was used in association tests. This cohort had only TCR beta chains sequenced, and the lack of alpha or paired-chain data limited which features could be detected. The classifier was reported to diagnose cytomegalovirus status with high specificity and sensitivity in both the original and validation cohorts. A few of the identified cytomegalovirus-associated TCR beta chains were confirmed in vitro to be specific for cytomegalovirus antigens. In a later analysis, 16,951 TCR beta sequences were associated with specific HLA alleles at a false discovery rate of 0.05. Correlated functional status among segregating V segments might be attributable to linkage disequilibrium, but an unknown experimental factor could not be ruled out. A cluster of highly shared sequence variants was judged likely to be a technical artifact of the sequencing pipeline. About 17 rarely observed V segments, including chromosome 9 orphons, were excluded from the earlier analysis of about 610 of the donors because counts were too low. The study gave a list of over 150 TCR beta chains associated with cytomegalovirus. A later genetic analysis associated a missense DCLRE1C variant with V-gene and J-gene trimming of TCR beta chains, and an independent cohort replicated the association.

The cohort comprised around 690 healthy bone marrow donors. At the time of sampling, all cohort members were nominally healthy, though unrecorded immune exposures were likely present. The donor was CMV seronegative and belonged to the group of over 350 seronegative cohort members. Each donor provided a peripheral blood sample, and peripheral blood mononuclear cells were used for TCR beta sequencing. Genomic DNA extraction from the blood cell samples was performed with the Qiagen DNeasy Blood Extraction Kit. Receptor amplification or capture employed the immunoSEQ multiplex PCR assay. For the multiplex PCR, a mixture combining 60 forward primers for TCR Vbeta segments and 13 reverse primers for TCR Jbeta segments was used. The CDR3 region of rearranged TCR beta genes was amplified from genomic DNA by a multiplex PCR assay. The Illumina HiSeq System was used to sequence the amplified TCR beta libraries as 87-base-pair reads. Regarding the original processing steps: In a later analysis, tens of millions of unique TCR beta chains were counted across the 500 to 850 repertoires, and approximately 9.9 million of these chains were shared by at least two donors. Raw reads were error-corrected and collapsed into unique sequences by a nearest-neighbor algorithm in which closely related sequences were merged to remove PCR and sequencing errors. To assign V, D and J gene segments, CDR3 sequences were aligned to IMGT reference sequences. For a sequence to be retained, at least a six-nucleotide match to both a V gene segment and a J gene segment was required. Rearrangements were called productive when the CDR3 lacked stop codons and stayed in frame with V and J; all others were non-productive. Following IMGT convention, CDR3 was defined as the stretch from the second conserved V-encoded cysteine up to the conserved J-encoded phenylalanine. In an earlier analysis of roughly 610 of the donors, sequences lacking an unambiguous match to a single V gene segment were excluded. In an earlier analysis of a few hundred of the donors, V segments were called functional above 56.7% productive rearrangements and were called segregating when the between-donor standard deviation exceeded 5%. A statistical classification framework was built for diagnosing cytomegalovirus status from the catalog of TCR beta chain sequences. In a later analysis, TCR nucleotide sequences were compared against IMGT/GENE-DB human TR gene sequences so that V and J genes could be assigned. The TCRdist pipeline was used in a later analysis to assign CDR3 sequences and most-parsimonious VDJ recombination scenarios. In a later analysis, each TCR beta chain was defined by its CDR3 amino acid sequence together with its V-gene family, and reads without a unique V-gene family were excluded. In a later analysis, around 650 highly shared, low-generation-probability nucleotide sequences were removed to address suspected cross-contamination and a sequencing artifact. For each public chain, a later analysis derived a clonal expansion index from normalized ranks of inferred template counts within each repertoire. In a later analysis, generation probabilities were computed with a VDJ recombination model fitted to out-of-frame rearrangements, and the resulting probabilities were checked against IGoR. A later analysis scored TCR-TCR, TCR-HLA and TCR-CMV co-occurrence with hypergeometric tests, applying a repertoire-size bias correction to TCR pairs. A later analysis estimated false discovery rates by permuting HLA or CMV assignments 20 times. A later analysis grouped co-occurring TCRs with DBSCAN, adding TCRdist sequence similarity when clustering within HLA-allele-positive subsets. For co-occurrence clustering, repertoires with fewer than 30,000 or more than 120,000 public chains were excluded, along with 4 to 6 repertoires with anomalous nucleotide sharing. Here the immuneACCESS table is served through TCRdb, limited to in-frame sequences with V and J called. Missing clones are a known gap in these copies; in checked studies unresolved V genes cover under half, and the rest lacks a known reason. V and J calls and clone size are given by that table; D and trimming were obtained from the DNA. The table for this sample records roughly 100,000 clones. The ten largest clones take up about 3.5% of the sample.

Recombination joined TRBV9 with TRBJ2-5; TRBD1 fits 9 bases in the junction. This TCR was recovered from a man aged 35 to 55 in good health and CMV-seronegative. The sequencing input was PBMCs. Here is the DNA: TGTGCCAGCAGCCTAGGCAGTGACAGGGGGGGAAAGTGGGAGACCCAGTACTTC. It is translated as CASSLGSDRGGKWETQYF.